One and the same sample provided the 6 T cell receptor beta chains below, sequenced in a study of CD8+ T cells in alopecia areata. Once RNA had been extracted, it was reverse transcribed into cDNA to act as the sequencing template. Here immunoSEQ multiplex PCR was the method, and the copy in TCRdb shows in-frame clones only, minus some. This table holds some 130,000 clones, 45% to 60% found once. This specimen consisted of CD4+ T cells sorted from blood, obtained at week 0. Every receptor here comes from a human donor with alopecia areata.

This chain uses TRBV4-3 with TRBJ2-3; D remains unclear. V shed 0 bases and J shed 2 bases, with 6 bases lying between them. CDR3 length: 14 amino acids. Looked up from germline, CDR1 is LGHNA and CDR2 is YSLEER. The CDR3 nucleotides are TGCGCCAGCAGCCAAGATAGGGCCACAGATACGCAGTATTTT. This encodes CASSQDRATDTQYF.

CDR3 sequence: CASSLNGPSQPQHF. The CDR3 region has the DNA TGTGCCAGCAGCTTAAACGGTCCGAGCCAGCCCCAGCATTTT. The genes are TRBV11-2 and TRBJ1-5, with D uncertain. Trimming shortened V by 2 bases and J by 7 bases, and 12 bases separated the two germline ends. This CDR3 spans 14 amino acids. The germline V gene encodes CDR1 SGHAT and CDR2 FQNNGV.

The chain has TRBV4-3 and TRBJ2-4; D may be TRBD2 (5 bases). Germline-derived CDR1 and CDR2 are LGHNA and YSLEER. CDR3 length equals 13 residues. Trimming removed 0 bases at V and 6 bases at J, with 6 bases between. The DNA for the CDR3 is TGCGCCAGCAGCCAAGAAGAGGGAAACATTCAGTACTTC. Its translation: CASSQEEGNIQYF.

The V gene is TRBV6-1, the J gene TRBJ2-1; TRBD2 agrees at 13 bases. CDR1 is MNHNS and CDR2 is SASEGT in the germline V gene. This CDR3 spans 15 amino acids. V lost 6 bases and J lost 7; bases outside the gene matches: 6. The CDR3 coding sequence is TGTGCCAGCAGCCCCGGGACTAGCGGGGCTAATGAGCAGTTCTTC. This translates into CASSPGTSGANEQFF.

V is TRBV5-4 and J is TRBJ2-7; D remains unclear. Trimming cost V 0 bases and J 3 bases, with 10 bases left between them. There are 14 residues in the CDR3. The V gene's germline CDR1 is SGHNT and CDR2 YYREEE (reference sequence). CDR3 bases: TGTGCCAGCAGCTTGGAAGGTAGGAACTACGAGCAGTACTTC. It encodes CASSLEGRNYEQYF. The full variable domain, rest sourced from reference TRBV5-4 and TRBJ2-7, is ETGVTQSPTHLIKTRGQQVTLRCSSQSGHNTVSWYQQALGQGPQFIFQYYREEENGRGNFPPRFSGLQFPNYSSELNVNALELDDSALYLCASSLEGRNYEQYFGPGTRLTVT.

V usage is TRBV19 and J usage is TRBJ2-7; D perhaps matches TRBD1 (5 bases). CDR1 is LNHDA, CDR2 SQIVND, per germline (reference sequence). This CDR3 has 15 amino acids. V was cut by 3 bases and J by 4 bases, with 16 bases left in between. CDR3 amino acids: CASSIYPGIGYEQYF. For the CDR3, the DNA is TGTGCCAGTAGTATTTACCCAGGGATCGGGTACGAGCAGTACTTC.